Described below is a single T cell receptor beta chain sequence and its context. Its antigen is currently unknown. Time point reported: week 5, during vaccination. In the vaccine, a single dose held 300 ug of the mutant IDH1 20-mer peptide, along with topical imiquimod. Some clones are missing from TCRdb's copy, which holds only in-frame ones; the method was immunoSEQ multiplex PCR. The table lists approximately 50,000 clones, around 80% of them singletons. These data are taken from a study of a mutant IDH1 vaccine in newly diagnosed glioma. Germline loops: CDR1 SEHNR, CDR2 FQNEAQ (reference sequence). V was pared by 4 bases and J by 4 bases, with 14 bases between. CDR3 length: 14 residues.

This sequence originates from a man aged 45 to 65 with glioma. The specimen comprised PBMCs, sampled from a glioma patient whose treatment included an IDH1 peptide vaccine. V and J are TRBV7-9 and TRBJ2-7; possible D gene TRBD2, 5 bases. The CDR3 reads CASSSSSGLYEQYF. CDR3 bases: TGTGCCAGCAGCTCATCCAGCGGACTTTACGAGCAGTACTTC.